The 26 T cell receptor beta chains below all came from one sample that was sequenced in a study of T cell responses to AZD1222 COVID-19 vaccine (dated by TCRdb to the early 2020s). To prepare the library, the immunoSEQ multiplex PCR assay was applied. TCRdb provides this immuneACCESS table in a form limited to in-frame rearrangements. Some clones are lacking; in checked studies, under half of them reflect an unresolved V gene, and why the rest are absent is not known. This sample lists 110,000 to 150,000 clones; more than 75% were detected once. Less than 2.5% of the sample is held by the ten biggest clonotypes. This specimen's time point label, interpreted: about 28 days (+/-7) after the second vaccine dose. The specimen was peripheral blood, collected 28 days after the second AZD1222 dose. These receptors all stem from an adult who received the AZD1222 COVID-19 vaccine.

The rearrangement links TRBV7-9 to TRBJ1-1, with 8 nucleotides matching TRBD1. Germline V lookup: CDR1 SEHNR, CDR2 FQNEAQ (reference sequence). V lost 5 bases and J lost 9; bases outside the gene matches: 8. The CDR3 length is 13 residues. The CDR3 DNA reads as TGTGCCAGCAGCCCTGGGACAGGTTGGAAAGCTTTCTTT. Translating it yields CASSPGTGWKAFF.

The chain couples TRBV6-4 to TRBJ2-1, with 15 positions matching TRBD2. J lost 10 bases, V lost 2 bases, and 3 bases had no gene match. Germline V gene sequence: CDR1 MRHNA, CDR2 SNTAGT. The CDR3 has 15 residues. In DNA, the CDR3 is TGTGCCAGCAGTGACGGACTAGCGGGGGGGCAAGAGCAGTTCTTC. It translates to CASSDGLAGGQEQFF.

V usage is TRBV18 and J usage is TRBJ1-2; TRBD1 matches 7 bases. CDR3 length equals 16 residues. J gave up 5 bases and V 3 bases, and 12 bases lay outside the gene matches. Per the germline V gene, CDR1 is KGHSH and CDR2 is LQKENI. The CDR3 reads CASSPLSGQDPYGYTF. In DNA form, the CDR3 reads TGTGCCAGCTCACCGTTATCTGGACAGGATCCATATGGCTACACCTTC. The full variable domain, completed using reference TRBV18 and TRBJ1-2, is NAGVMQNPRHLVRRRGQEARLRCSPMKGHSHVYWYRQLPEEGLKFMVYLQKENIIDESGMPKERFSAEFPKEGPSILRIQQVVRGDSAAYFCASSPLSGQDPYGYTFGSGTRLTVV.

The chain employs TRBV10-3 and TRBJ2-1; TRBD2 agrees at 9 bases. The junction had 5 bases not matched to a gene; V was cut back by 0 bases and J by 2 bases. CDR1 and CDR2 (germline): ENHRY, SYGVKD. The CDR3 has 17 residues. This chain's CDR3 is CAISESWRGGTYNEQFF. DNA of the CDR3: TGTGCCATCAGTGAGTCATGGCGGGGGGGGACCTACAATGAGCAGTTCTTC.

J is TRBJ2-7 and V is TRBV21-1. TRBV21-1 is a pseudogene. CDR3 length: 20 amino acids. The CDR3 DNA follows: TGTGCCAGCAGCGCATCCGGAGGTCAGGCGTCTCGGGGGCAAACCGACGAGCAGTACTTC. Protein product: CASSASGGQASRGQTDEQYF.

This sequence joins TRBV6-5 and TRBJ2-5; 7 nucleotides agree with TRBD1. V lost 6 bases and J lost 3; bases outside the gene matches: 4. The germline V gene has CDR1 MNHEY and CDR2 SVGAGI. This CDR3 has 13 residues. The CDR3 reads CASSLDREETQYF. In DNA form, the CDR3 reads TGTGCCAGCAGCCTAGACAGGGAAGAGACCCAGTACTTC.

The rearrangement joins TRBV10-2 to TRBJ2-7; TRBD1 aligns across 7 bases. The CDR3 consists of 15 residues. Losses at the gene ends were 4 bases for V and 5 bases for J; bases not matched to a gene: 11. Germline CDR1 reads WSHSY; CDR2 reads SAAADI. Here the CDR3 DNA reads TGCGCCAGCAGTGTGCACAGGGGAAGGGGAGACGAGCAGTACTTC. Translation: CASSVHRGRGDEQYF.

J is TRBJ1-1 and V is TRBV19, with TRBD1 as a possible D gene (5 bases). V dropped 6 bases and J dropped 6 bases, with 23 bases sitting between them. CDR1 and CDR2 from the germline V gene are LNHDA and SQIVND (reference sequence). This CDR3 is 16 amino acids long. CDR3: CASSRPGLSRRAEAFF. The CDR3, as DNA: TGTGCCAGTAGCCGCCCGGGACTCTCTCGGCGGGCTGAAGCTTTCTTT.

The gene calls are TRBV19 and TRBJ2-7; D possibly corresponds to TRBD2 (5 bases). Germline CDR1 and CDR2: LNHDA and SQIVND (reference sequence). The length of the CDR3 is 15 residues. V was shortened by 4 bases and J by 0 bases, with 13 bases between the two germline ends. CDR3 in amino acids: CASSKARGNSYEQYF. CDR3 DNA sequence: TGTGCCAGTAGTAAGGCTCGAGGGAACTCCTACGAGCAGTACTTC.

This clone was seen just once. The chain links TRBV27 to TRBJ2-7; the D gene is possibly TRBD1 (6 bases). CDR1 is MNHEY, CDR2 SMNVEV, per germline (reference sequence). This CDR3 comprises 12 residues. V lost 5 bases and J 5 bases, leaving 10 bases between the germline ends. The CDR3 spells CASSTNRDEQYF. The CDR3 DNA reads TGTGCCAGCAGTACAAACAGGGACGAGCAGTACTTC.

The chain combines TRBV6-5 with TRBJ1-6; 11 bases are a match to TRBD1. The length of the CDR3 is 14 residues. V lost 4 bases to trimming and J lost 9 bases; unmatched junction nucleotides: 2. Germline assignment: CDR1 MNHEY and CDR2 SVGAGI. CDR3 nucleotides: TGTGCCAGCAGTTCCGGACAGGGGGCTTCACCCCTCCACTTT. Its translation: CASSSGQGASPLHF.

This sequence joins TRBV27 and TRBJ1-5; D not certain. The germline V and J ends were trimmed by 6 bases and 0 bases, with 9 bases remaining between them. Germline lookup yields CDR1 MNHEY and CDR2 SMNVEV (reference sequence). CDR3 size: 14 residues. The CDR3 spells CASSRRNSNQPQHF. CDR3 DNA: TGTGCCAGCAGCCGACGGAATAGCAATCAGCCCCAGCATTTT.

The chain combines TRBV2 with TRBJ1-5; D is unresolved. CDR3 size: 15 residues. V was clipped by 4 bases and J by 0 bases, with 10 bases between them. Germline values: CDR1 SNHLY, CDR2 FYNNEI. CDR3 sequence reads: CASSGQPNSNQPQHF. The CDR3, as DNA: TGTGCCAGCAGTGGGCAGCCTAATAGCAATCAGCCCCAGCATTTT.

The J gene is TRBJ1-1, the V gene TRBV19, with a weak D call TRBD1 (5 bases). Looked up from germline, CDR1 is LNHDA and CDR2 is SQIVND (reference sequence). The CDR3 runs 13 residues. The CDR3 reads CATGGGLPTEAFF. In nucleotides, the CDR3 is TGTGCTACCGGGGGGGGTCTCCCCACTGAAGCTTTCTTT.

The gene calls are TRBV5-5 and TRBJ1-2; 7 bases fit TRBD1. Germline-derived CDR1 and CDR2 are SGHKS and YYEKEE (reference sequence). This CDR3 has 17 residues. V gave up 5 bases and J gave up 0 bases; unmatched junction bases: 13. The CDR3 DNA reads as TGTGCCAGCAGGCACTACCGGGACAGCCTGTCTAACTATGGCTACACCTTC. Amino acid sequence: CASRHYRDSLSNYGYTF.

This chain connects TRBV19 to TRBJ2-1, with 12 bases aligning to TRBD2. The germline CDR1 and CDR2 sequences are LNHDA and SQIVND (reference sequence). CDR3 length: 17 amino acids. The V and J ends lost 4 bases and 3 bases, in that order; junction bases with no gene match: 7. CDR3 in DNA: TGTGCCAGTAGTACACGACTAGCGGGGGCCCACTACAATGAGCAGTTCTTC. Encoded protein: CASSTRLAGAHYNEQFF.

The chain recombines TRBV7-9 with TRBJ2-7; 8 bases line up with TRBD1. CDR1 and CDR2 from the germline V gene are SEHNR and FQNEAQ (reference sequence). The CDR3 covers 15 residues. V lost 5 bases, J lost 0 bases, and 6 bases stayed unmatched. CDR3 in amino acids: CASSRGQGASYEQYF. The CDR3 DNA is TGTGCCAGCAGCCGCGGACAGGGTGCCTCCTACGAGCAGTACTTC. Filled out from reference TRBV7-9 and TRBJ2-7, the complete variable domain reads DTGVSQNPRHKITKRGQNVTFRCDPISEHNRLYWYRQTLGQGPEFLTYFQNEAQLEKSRLLSDRFSAERPKGSFSTLEIQRTEQGDSAMYLCASSRGQGASYEQYFGPGTRLTVT.

The CDR3: CASSGQANTEAFF. The CDR3 coding sequence is TGTGCCAGTAGTGGGCAGGCGAACACTGAAGCTTTCTTT. The V gene is TRBV19, the J gene TRBJ1-1; unclear D gene. Germline loops: CDR1 LNHDA, CDR2 SQIVND (reference sequence). The V end was cut by 5 bases, the J end by 1 base, with 8 bases between. CDR3 length: 13 amino acids.

The rearrangement uses TRBV11-2 and TRBJ1-2; D remains unclear. CDR1 is SGHAT, CDR2 FQNNGV, per germline. The CDR3 covers 15 residues. Trimming left V 5 bases short and J 4 bases short, with 17 bases between. The CDR3 DNA reads TGTGCCAGCAGCCGAGGTGTGGGCTTGGCCTATGGCTACACCTTC. Protein: CASSRGVGLAYGYTF. Variable domain in full (rest from reference TRBV11-2 and TRBJ1-2): EAGVAQSPRYKIIEKRQSVAFWCNPISGHATLYWYQQILGQGPKLLIQFQNNGVVDDSQLPKDRFSAERLKGVDSTLKIQPAKLEDSAVYLCASSRGVGLAYGYTFGSGTRLTVV.

The V gene is TRBV4-2, the J gene TRBJ1-2; D is unclear. V was clipped by 0 bases and J by 6 bases, with 17 bases between them. This CDR3 contains 16 residues. From germline, CDR1 is LGHNA and CDR2 YNFKEQ. This chain's CDR3 is CASSQEGKAPAHGYTF. CDR3 nucleotide sequence: TGTGCCAGCAGCCAAGAGGGGAAGGCCCCGGCGCATGGCTACACCTTC.

This clone has just one count. The chain uses TRBV5-1 and TRBJ2-1; TRBD2 matches at 7 bases. The germline V gene has CDR1 SGHRS and CDR2 YFSETQ. J was trimmed by 5 bases and V by 4 bases; bases with no gene match: 6. The CDR3 extends over 14 amino acids. This CDR3 reads CASSAGDEHNEQFF. The CDR3, as DNA: TGCGCCAGCAGCGCGGGGGACGAGCACAATGAGCAGTTCTTC.

This clone was found once. The chain couples TRBV18 to TRBJ1-2; 9 nucleotides line up with TRBD1. Germline V gene data show CDR1 as KGHSH and CDR2 as LQKENI. V lost 4 bases, J lost 7 bases, and 10 bases stayed unmatched. This CDR3 spans 15 amino acids. CDR3 nucleotide sequence: TGTGCCAGCTCACGTGACTCCGGGACAGGGTTTGGCTACACCTTC. It yields the protein CASSRDSGTGFGYTF.

This chain uses TRBV9 with TRBJ1-2; weak D call: TRBD1 (5 bases). There are 13 residues in the CDR3. From germline, CDR1 is SGDLS and CDR2 YYNGEE. The V gene lost 3 bases and the J gene lost 4 bases, with 10 bases spanning the gap. CDR3 DNA: TGTGCCAGCAGCGCCTCCGACAGCTATGGCTACACCTTC. Protein: CASSASDSYGYTF.

This CDR3 is CASSLDGGWMFF. For the CDR3, the DNA is TGTGCCAGCAGTTTAGACGGGGGGTGGATGTTCTTC. The chain recombines TRBV12-3 or TRBV12-4 with TRBJ2-1, with TRBD2 matching over 7 bases. This CDR3 contains 12 residues. V was pared by 1 base and J by 15 bases, with 6 bases of the junction left unmatched.

The chain recombines TRBV28 with TRBJ2-7, with 7 bases identical to TRBD1. CDR1 is MDHEN, CDR2 SYDVKM, per germline. The CDR3 has 13 residues. V shed 10 bases and J 7 bases; nucleotides not matched to a gene: 13. The CDR3 reads CATTGQVKGEQYF. CDR3 coding DNA: TGTGCCACCACCGGACAGGTCAAGGGGGAGCAGTACTTC.

This clone was detected once. CDR3 amino acids: CAWSAGVGNTIYF. The CDR3 DNA reads TGTGCCTGGAGTGCAGGGGTAGGAAACACCATATATTTT. The chain carries TRBV30 and TRBJ1-3; D might be TRBD1 (6 bases). The CDR3 totals 13 residues. Trimming cost V 1 base and J 4 bases, with 8 bases left between them. Germline loops: CDR1 GTSNPN, CDR2 SVGIG (reference sequence).